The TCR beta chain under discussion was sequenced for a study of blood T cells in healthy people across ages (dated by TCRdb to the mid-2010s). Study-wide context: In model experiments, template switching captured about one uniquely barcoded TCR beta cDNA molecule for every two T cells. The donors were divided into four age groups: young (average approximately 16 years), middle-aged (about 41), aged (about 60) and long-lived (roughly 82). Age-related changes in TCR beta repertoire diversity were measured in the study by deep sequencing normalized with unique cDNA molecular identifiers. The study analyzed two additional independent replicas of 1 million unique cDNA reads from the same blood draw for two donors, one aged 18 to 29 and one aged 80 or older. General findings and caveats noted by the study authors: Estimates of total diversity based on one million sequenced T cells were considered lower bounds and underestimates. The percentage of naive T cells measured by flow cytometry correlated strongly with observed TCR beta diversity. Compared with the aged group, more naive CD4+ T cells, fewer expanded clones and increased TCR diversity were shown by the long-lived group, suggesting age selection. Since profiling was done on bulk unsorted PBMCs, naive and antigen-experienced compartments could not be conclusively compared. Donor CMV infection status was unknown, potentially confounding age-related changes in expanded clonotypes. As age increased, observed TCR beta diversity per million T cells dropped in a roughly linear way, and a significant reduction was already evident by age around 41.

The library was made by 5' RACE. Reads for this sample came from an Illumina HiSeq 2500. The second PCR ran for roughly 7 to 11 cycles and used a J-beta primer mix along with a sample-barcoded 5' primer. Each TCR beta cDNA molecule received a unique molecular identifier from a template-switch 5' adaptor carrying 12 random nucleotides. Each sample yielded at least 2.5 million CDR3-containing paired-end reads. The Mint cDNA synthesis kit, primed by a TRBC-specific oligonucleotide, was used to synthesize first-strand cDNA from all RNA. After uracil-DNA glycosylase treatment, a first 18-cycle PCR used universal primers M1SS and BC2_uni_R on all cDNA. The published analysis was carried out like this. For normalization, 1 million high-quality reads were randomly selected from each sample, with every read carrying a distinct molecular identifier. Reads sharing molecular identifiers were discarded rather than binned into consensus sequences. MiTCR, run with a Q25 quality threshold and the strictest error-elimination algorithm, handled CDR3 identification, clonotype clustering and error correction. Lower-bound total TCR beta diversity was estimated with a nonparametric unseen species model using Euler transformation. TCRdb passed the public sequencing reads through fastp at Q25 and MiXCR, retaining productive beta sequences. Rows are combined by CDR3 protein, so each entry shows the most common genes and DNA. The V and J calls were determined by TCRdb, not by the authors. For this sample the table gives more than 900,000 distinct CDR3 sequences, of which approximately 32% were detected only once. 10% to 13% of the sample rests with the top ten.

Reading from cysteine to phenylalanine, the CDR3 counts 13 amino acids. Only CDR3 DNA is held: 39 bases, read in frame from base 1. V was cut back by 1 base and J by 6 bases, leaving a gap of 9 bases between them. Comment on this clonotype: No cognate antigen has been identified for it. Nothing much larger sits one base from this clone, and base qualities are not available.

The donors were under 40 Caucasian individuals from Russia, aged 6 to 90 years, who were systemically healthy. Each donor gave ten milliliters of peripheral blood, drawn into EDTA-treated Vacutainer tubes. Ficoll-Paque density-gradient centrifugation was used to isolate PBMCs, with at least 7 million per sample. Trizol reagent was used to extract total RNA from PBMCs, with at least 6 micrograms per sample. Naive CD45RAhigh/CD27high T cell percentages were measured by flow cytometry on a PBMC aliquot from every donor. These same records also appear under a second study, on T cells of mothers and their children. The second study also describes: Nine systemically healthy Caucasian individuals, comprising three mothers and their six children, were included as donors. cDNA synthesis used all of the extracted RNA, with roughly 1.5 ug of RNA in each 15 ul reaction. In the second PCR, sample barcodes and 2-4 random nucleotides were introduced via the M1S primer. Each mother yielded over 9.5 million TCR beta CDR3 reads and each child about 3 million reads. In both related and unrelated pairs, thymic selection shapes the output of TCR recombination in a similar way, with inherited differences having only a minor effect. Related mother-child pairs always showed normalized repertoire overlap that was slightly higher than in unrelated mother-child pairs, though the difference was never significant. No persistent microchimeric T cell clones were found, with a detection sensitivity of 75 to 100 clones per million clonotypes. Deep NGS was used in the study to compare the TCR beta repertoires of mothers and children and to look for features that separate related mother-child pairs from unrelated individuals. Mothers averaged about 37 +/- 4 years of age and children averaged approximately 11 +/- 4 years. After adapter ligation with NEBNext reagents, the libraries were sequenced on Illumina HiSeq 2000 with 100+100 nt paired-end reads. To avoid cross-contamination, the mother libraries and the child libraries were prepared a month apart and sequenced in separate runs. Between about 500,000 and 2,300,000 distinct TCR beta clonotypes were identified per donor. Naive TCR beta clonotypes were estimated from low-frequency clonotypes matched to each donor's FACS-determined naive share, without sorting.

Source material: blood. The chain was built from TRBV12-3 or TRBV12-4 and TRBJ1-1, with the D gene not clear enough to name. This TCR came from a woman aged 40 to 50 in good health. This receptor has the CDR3 CASSLDRGAEAFF. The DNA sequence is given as TGTGCCAGCAGTTTAGACCGTGGGGCTGAAGCTTTCTTT.